This TCR beta chain was sequenced during a study of T cells in Graves' hyperthyroidism and ophthalmopathy. Study outcomes and limitations: Using 13 V-J features, a model discriminated ophthalmopathy from stable hyperthyroidism.

The TCR beta CDR3 regions underwent amplification using RNA transcripts as the source. In the first-round RT-PCR of the TCR CDR3, the HTBI primer set was used. MiXCR, run by TCRdb on the multiplex PCR reads, gives a single entry per CDR3 protein. The profile covers around 300,000 distinct CDR3 sequences, with 13% appearing a single time and 6% to 8% taken by the ten largest. There are a few counts of this clonotype. Its target is not known. A much larger clonotype is one base distant, so this may be a read error. Not enrolled were patients with uncontrolled infection, other autoimmune disease, pregnancy or lactation. Using 10 ml of fresh peripheral blood, PBMCs were prepared. Losses at the gene ends were 5 bases for V and 4 bases for J; bases not matched to a gene: 5. This CDR3 is built from 14 residues.

The chain combines TRBV12-3 or TRBV12-4 with TRBJ1-1, with TRBD1 matching over 9 bases. Sequenced input: blood. This sequence was found in a woman aged 30 to 39 with Graves' hyperthyroidism that later progressed to Graves' ophthalmopathy. The CDR3 here is CASSHTGGGTEAFF. In DNA form, the CDR3 reads TGTGCCAGCAGTCATACAGGGGGCGGCACTGAAGCTTTCTTT.